The present entry profiles one T cell receptor (beta chain) with its context. Its specificity is unknown. Repertoires were generated with immunoSEQ multiplex PCR, while TCRdb's copy carries only in-frame clones and drops some. The data hold roughly 120,000 clones, with around 92% observed a single time. The data belong to a study of CD4+ T cells in melanoma. This CDR3 is 13 amino acids long. Germline CDR1 reads MDHEN; CDR2 reads SYDVKM. Unmatched junction bases numbered 0, after V lost 5 bases and J lost 3 bases. Points from the study as a whole: CD8+ T cell, macrophage and B cell function reportedly correlated with neoantigen-specific CD4+ T cells.

The chain joins TRBV28 to TRBJ2-2; 7 bases map to TRBD2. This TCR was sampled from a human donor with melanoma. The sample taken for sequencing was peripheral blood. CDR3 in DNA: TGTGCCAGCAGTCGGGGGGACACCGGGGAGCTGTTTTTT. Its protein is CASSRGDTGELFF.